The 30 T cell receptor beta chains in this list originate from one sample, sequenced in a study of response to subunit inactivated influenza vaccine. TCRdb redid the calling of the RT-PCR reads with MiXCR, one entry per CDR3 protein. The data show roughly 630,000 distinct CDR3 sequences, 14% seen once. The sequenced sample was PBMCs from blood, obtained 14 days before vaccination. The receptors here all came from a middle-aged man who received an inactivated influenza vaccine.

The CDR3 coding sequence is TGTGCCAGCATCACTCGGGCCGGGGCTTTGAACACTGAAGCTTTCTTT. Translation: CASITRAGALNTEAFF. This chain connects TRBV6-5 to TRBJ1-1; perhaps TRBD1 as D (5 bases). V lost 7 bases and J 0 bases, leaving 18 bases between the germline ends. Germline assignment: CDR1 MNHEY and CDR2 SVGAGI. The CDR3 extends over 16 amino acids.

J is TRBJ2-7 and V is TRBV5-1; D might be TRBD1 (6 bases). The germline gives CDR1 SGHRS, CDR2 YFSETQ. V was clipped by 4 bases and J by 7 bases, with 21 bases between them. The CDR3 has 15 amino acids. CDR3 amino acids: CASSQPGTTLGEQYF. In nucleotides, the CDR3 is TGCGCCAGCAGCCAACCCGGGACAACCCTGGGAGAGCAGTACTTC.

The chain has TRBV7-9 and TRBJ2-7, with 8 bases fitting TRBD1. The J segment lost 4 bases and the V segment lost 6 bases, leaving 11 bases of the junction unmatched. This CDR3 is 15 amino acids long. The germline CDR1 and CDR2 sequences are SEHNR and FQNEAQ (reference sequence). DNA of the CDR3: TGTGCCAGCAGGGCCTTGGACAGGGCTCCTTACGAGCAGTACTTC. Translated, it gives CASRALDRAPYEQYF.

The chain links TRBV6-4 to TRBJ2-3, with D possibly TRBD1 on 7 matching bases. From germline, CDR1 is MRHNA and CDR2 SNTAGT. The V and J ends lost 5 bases and 2 bases respectively, with 29 bases between them. The CDR3 consists of 20 residues. In DNA, the CDR3 is TGTGCCAGCAGTCGAACTCGGGGTCAGGGGGGACTCATCCACACAGATACGCAGTATTTT. It yields the protein CASSRTRGQGGLIHTDTQYF.

The table lists this clonotype with many counts. The chain combines TRBV11-2 with TRBJ2-1; D gene uncertain. Trimming stripped 2 bases from V and 6 bases from J, with 5 bases between. The CDR3 extends over 12 amino acids. Germline lookup yields CDR1 SGHAT and CDR2 FQNNGV. The CDR3 region has the DNA TGTGCCAGCAGCTTATATTCCAATGAGCAGTTCTTC. This codes for CASSLYSNEQFF.

The sample holds many counts of this clonotype. CDR3 in amino acids: CASSLYGNREGTEAFF. Here the CDR3 DNA reads TGCGCCAGCAGCTTGTATGGGAACAGGGAGGGCACTGAAGCTTTCTTT. The V call is TRBV5-1, the J call TRBJ1-1; D may be TRBD1 (6 bases). Between the trimmed V and J ends, which lost 1 base and 4 bases, there was a span of 17 bases. The V gene's germline CDR1 is SGHRS and CDR2 YFSETQ. The CDR3 runs 16 residues.

The chain has TRBV18 and TRBJ2-1; D is unclear. In germline, CDR1 is KGHSH, CDR2 LQKENI. The CDR3 is 14 residues long. Trimming left V 1 base short and J 2 bases short, with 6 bases between. This chain's CDR3 is CASSPQVTYNEQFF. DNA for the CDR3: TGTGCCAGCTCACCACAGGTTACCTACAATGAGCAGTTCTTC.

This clonotype appeared a few times. The chain has TRBV27 and TRBJ2-5; the D gene could be TRBD1 or TRBD2 (5 bases each). With 2 bases removed from V and 6 bases from J, the gap between germline ends came to 10 bases. CDR3 length: 13 amino acids. Germline CDR1 MNHEY, CDR2 SMNVEV (reference sequence). CDR3 residues: CASSLGGVKTQYF. In DNA, the CDR3 is TGTGCCAGCAGTTTAGGGGGTGTTAAGACCCAGTACTTC.

This clonotype has more than one count but fewer than ten. J is TRBJ2-5 and V is TRBV28, with 7 bases matching TRBD1. Germline CDR1 is MDHEN and CDR2 is SYDVKM. J lost 1 base, V lost 6 bases, and 11 bases had no gene match. The CDR3 is 16 amino acids. The CDR3 spells CASSWDSGTLQETQYF. The CDR3 bases are TGTGCCAGCAGCTGGGACAGCGGAACGCTCCAAGAGACCCAGTACTTC.

The chain recombines TRBV20-1 with TRBJ1-5, with a weak D call TRBD1 (6 bases). The CDR3 spans 15 residues. Germline loops: CDR1 DFQATT, CDR2 SNEGSKA (reference sequence). Trimming removed 4 bases at V and 2 bases at J, with 15 bases between. The CDR3 DNA sequence: TGCAGTGCTAAATCGGGGGCTATGGGCAATCAGCCCCAGCATTTT. This gives the protein CSAKSGAMGNQPQHF.

This chain connects TRBV3-1 to TRBJ2-4; D perhaps matches TRBD2 (6 bases). Per germline, CDR1 LGHDT and CDR2 YNNKEL (reference sequence). V was clipped by 4 bases and J by 9 bases, with 16 bases between them. This CDR3 is 14 amino acids long. DNA of the CDR3: TGTGCCAGCAGCCCGACAAGGGGAGGTACCATTCAGTACTTC. Translating it yields CASSPTRGGTIQYF.

This clonotype occurred a few times. This chain joins TRBV5-1 and TRBJ2-5; D uncertain. The CDR3 spans 13 residues. Germline-derived CDR1 and CDR2 are SGHRS and YFSETQ. V was clipped by 4 bases and J by 5 bases, with 12 bases between them. Written as DNA, the CDR3 is TGCGCCAGCAGCGTAGGATCATGGGAGACCCAGTACTTC. It codes for CASSVGSWETQYF. Using reference TRBV5-1 and TRBJ2-5 for the parts outside the CDR3, the full variable domain is KAGVTQTPRYLIKTRGQQVTLSCSPISGHRSVSWYQQTPGQGLQFLFEYFSETQRNKGNFPGRFSGRQFSNSRSEMNVSTLELGDSALYLCASSVGSWETQYFGPGTRLLVL.

This clonotype showed up just a few times. The chain uses TRBV20-1 and TRBJ2-3; D possibly uses TRBD1 or TRBD2 (6 bases each). Deletions cut 1 base from V and 6 bases from J, with 17 bases between. Germline V gives CDR1 DFQATT, CDR2 SNEGSKA (reference sequence). The length of the CDR3 is 15 residues. The CDR3 loop is CSARAEGGGPDTQYF. Here the CDR3 DNA reads TGCAGTGCTAGAGCTGAGGGTGGGGGGCCGGATACGCAGTATTTT.

In this sample, this clonotype turned up a few times. This chain joins TRBV5-5 and TRBJ2-5; no clear D. Looked up from germline, CDR1 is SGHKS and CDR2 is YYEKEE (reference sequence). V lost 5 bases and J 4 bases, leaving 12 bases between the germline ends. The CDR3 extends over 13 amino acids. The CDR3 loop is CASSVIGLETQYF. The CDR3 bases are TGTGCCAGCAGTGTGATAGGGCTAGAGACCCAGTACTTC.

The J gene is TRBJ2-1, the V gene TRBV15, with 7 bases matching TRBD2. Germline CDR1 is LNHNV and CDR2 is YYDKDF (reference sequence). The V segment lost 7 bases and the J segment 4 bases; nucleotides outside the gene matches: 16. The CDR3 loop spans 17 amino acids. The CDR3 loop is CATTPWGRGRTYNEQFF. The CDR3 DNA follows: TGTGCCACCACCCCTTGGGGTCGCGGGAGAACGTACAATGAGCAGTTCTTC.

The V gene is TRBV3-1, the J gene TRBJ2-3; the D gene is possibly TRBD2 (6 bases). Trimming took off 0 bases at V and 5 bases at J, with 9 bases between the two ends. This CDR3 spans 14 amino acids. Germline V CDR1 and CDR2: LGHDT, YNNKEL (reference sequence). The CDR3, as DNA: TGTGCCAGCAGCCAAGATGGAGGGGTAGATACGCAGTATTTT. This translates into CASSQDGGVDTQYF.

This clonotype was observed a few times. The V and J genes are TRBV21-1 and TRBJ2-1; TRBD2 is the table's D call and was not checked against the DNA. TRBV21-1 is a listed pseudogene. The CDR3 spans 21 residues. CDR3 DNA sequence: TGTGCCAGCAGCAAAGCGCTTTGGGGGACTAGCGGGACTAGATACTACAATGAGCAGTTCTTC. Translation gives CASSKALWGTSGTRYYNEQFF.

The chain recombines TRBV20-1 with TRBJ2-5, with D unclear. This CDR3 has 15 amino acids. Germline values: CDR1 DFQATT, CDR2 SNEGSKA (reference sequence). V was pared by 0 bases and J by 2 bases, with 13 bases between. CDR3 in amino acids: CSARDLMNYQETQYF. The CDR3 nucleotides are TGCAGTGCTAGAGATCTTATGAACTATCAAGAGACCCAGTACTTC.

V usage is TRBV3-1 and J usage is TRBJ2-4; D gene unclear. Per the germline V gene, CDR1 is LGHDT and CDR2 is YNNKEL (reference sequence). This CDR3 is built from 14 residues. Trimming removed 3 bases from V and 1 base from J, with 7 bases in between. This chain's CDR3 is CASSQGPAKNIQYF. CDR3 coding DNA: TGTGCCAGCAGCCAGGGTCCGGCCAAAAACATTCAGTACTTC.

The chain combines TRBV6-1 with TRBJ2-1; TRBD2 matches 11 bases. The CDR3 is 17 amino acids. CDR1 is MNHNS and CDR2 is SASEGT in the germline V gene. V lost 3 bases, J lost 1 base, and 5 bases stayed unmatched. CDR3 DNA sequence: TGTGCCAGCAGTGATAGCGGGAGGGTCGGGTCCTACAATGAGCAGTTCTTC. Protein: CASSDSGRVGSYNEQFF.

The chain recombines TRBV28 with TRBJ1-5, with 7 nucleotides matching TRBD1. The CDR3 consists of 17 residues. With 3 bases clipped from V and 6 bases from J, the junction kept 14 bases outside the gene matches. CDR1 MDHEN and CDR2 SYDVKM come from the germline V gene. The CDR3 loop reads CASSFGRTEGAFQPQHF. Here the CDR3 DNA reads TGTGCCAGCAGTTTTGGCAGAACGGAGGGGGCATTTCAGCCCCAGCATTTT.

This clonotype has a handful of counts. J is TRBJ1-4 and V is TRBV12-3 or TRBV12-4; 8 positions agree with TRBD1. The CDR3 is 15 residues long. J was trimmed by 5 bases and V by 6 bases; bases with no gene match: 8. CDR3 DNA: TGTGCCAGCAGGTCAACCGGGACAGGAAATGAAAAACTGTTTTTT. Translating it yields CASRSTGTGNEKLFF.

This clonotype was seen repeatedly, ten times or more. This chain connects TRBV12-3 or TRBV12-4 to TRBJ2-7; possible D gene TRBD1, 6 bases. V was shortened by 2 bases and J by 7 bases, with 9 bases between the two germline ends. The CDR3 contains 12 residues. The CDR3 sequence is CASSLSRGEQYF. CDR3 bases: TGTGCCAGCAGTTTAAGTAGGGGGGAGCAGTACTTC.

This clonotype has a handful of counts. The V call is TRBV12-3 or TRBV12-4, the J call TRBJ2-1; D gene ambiguous. This CDR3 has 12 residues. V lost 7 bases, J lost 9 bases, and 13 bases lay in between. The CDR3 DNA sequence: TGTGCCAGCACCGGAACATGGGGTGAGCAGTTCTTC. Its protein is CASTGTWGEQFF.

The rearrangement uses TRBV6-2 or TRBV6-3 and TRBJ2-5, with TRBD2 matching over 11 bases. V lost 2 bases to trimming and J lost 2 bases; unmatched junction nucleotides: 4. The CDR3 has 16 amino acids. In germline, CDR1 is MNHEY, CDR2 SVGEGT. The CDR3 sequence is CASSYPASGGQETQYF. CDR3 coding DNA: TGTGCCAGCAGTTACCCGGCTAGCGGGGGGCAAGAGACCCAGTACTTC.

The J gene is TRBJ2-7, the V gene TRBV7-8, with D uncertain. The V gene lost 1 base and the J gene lost 4 bases, with 8 bases spanning the gap. The CDR3 runs to 13 residues. The germline CDR1 and CDR2 sequences are SGHVS and FQNEAQ. The CDR3 here is CASSLVFLYEQYF. CDR3 coding DNA: TGTGCCAGCAGCTTAGTTTTCCTTTACGAGCAGTACTTC.

This clonotype was observed a handful of times. The chain has TRBV28 and TRBJ2-7; the D gene is possibly TRBD1 (6 bases). Germline CDR1 MDHEN, CDR2 SYDVKM. Between the trimmed V and J ends, which lost 4 bases and 3 bases, there was a span of 13 bases. This CDR3 spans 14 amino acids. The CDR3 sequence is CASSSTQGFYEQYF. CDR3 DNA: TGTGCCAGCAGTTCCACCCAGGGGTTCTACGAGCAGTACTTC.

A few counts support this clonotype. The chain couples TRBV18 to TRBJ1-2; no definite D call. Trimming pared 0 bases from V and 4 bases from J, leaving 6 bases between. Germline V gene sequence: CDR1 KGHSH, CDR2 LQKENI. The CDR3 runs to 13 residues. CDR3 loop: CASSPPQSYGYTF. CDR3 in DNA: TGTGCCAGCTCACCACCGCAGAGCTATGGCTACACCTTC.

The chain has TRBV7-9 and TRBJ2-1; 12 nucleotides agree with TRBD2. The CDR3 totals 16 residues. J lost 12 bases, V lost 3 bases, and 12 bases had no gene match. Germline V gene sequence: CDR1 SEHNR, CDR2 FQNEAQ (reference sequence). In DNA, the CDR3 is TGTGCCAGCAGCTTCGCGACTAGCGGGAGCGGAGCGGCGCAGTTCTTC. Its protein is CASSFATSGSGAAQFF.

This clonotype was counted many times. The chain carries TRBV29-1 and TRBJ1-1; D remains unclear. The germline V gene has CDR1 SQVTM and CDR2 ANQGSEA. The CDR3 is made up of 11 amino acids. The germline V and J ends were trimmed by 4 bases and 4 bases, with 7 bases remaining between them. CDR3 sequence reads: CSVATTTEAFF. CDR3 coding DNA: TGCAGCGTTGCAACTACCACTGAAGCTTTCTTT.